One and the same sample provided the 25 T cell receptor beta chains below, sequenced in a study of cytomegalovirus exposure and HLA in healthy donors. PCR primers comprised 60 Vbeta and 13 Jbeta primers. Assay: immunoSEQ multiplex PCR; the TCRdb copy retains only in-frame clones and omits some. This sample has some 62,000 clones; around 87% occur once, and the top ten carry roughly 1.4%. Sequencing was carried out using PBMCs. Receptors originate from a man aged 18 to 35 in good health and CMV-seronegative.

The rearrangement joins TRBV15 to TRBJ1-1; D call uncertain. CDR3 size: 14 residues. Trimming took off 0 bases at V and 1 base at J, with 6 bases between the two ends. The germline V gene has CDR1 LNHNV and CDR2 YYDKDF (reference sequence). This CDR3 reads CATSRERGNTEAFF. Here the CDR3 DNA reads TGTGCCACCAGCAGAGAGCGGGGGAACACTGAAGCTTTCTTT.

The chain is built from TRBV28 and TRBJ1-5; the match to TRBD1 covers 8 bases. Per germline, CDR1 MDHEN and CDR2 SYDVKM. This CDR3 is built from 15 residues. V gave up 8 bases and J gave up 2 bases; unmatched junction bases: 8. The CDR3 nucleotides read TGTGCCAGCGTACTACAGGGGGAGGGCAATCAGCCCCAGCATTTT. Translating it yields CASVLQGEGNQPQHF.

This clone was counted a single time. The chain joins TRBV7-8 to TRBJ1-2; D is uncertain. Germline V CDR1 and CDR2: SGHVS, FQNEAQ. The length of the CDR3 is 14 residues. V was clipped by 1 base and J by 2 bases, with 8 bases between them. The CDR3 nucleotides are TGTGCCAGCAGCTTAGTAGCTTCCAACTATGGCTACACCTTC. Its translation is CASSLVASNYGYTF.

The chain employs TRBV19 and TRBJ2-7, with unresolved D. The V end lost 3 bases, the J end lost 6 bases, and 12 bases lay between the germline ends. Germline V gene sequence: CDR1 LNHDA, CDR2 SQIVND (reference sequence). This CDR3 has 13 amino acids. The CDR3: CASSISSAGEQYF. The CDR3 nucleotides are TGTGCCAGTAGTATCAGCAGCGCCGGCGAGCAGTACTTC. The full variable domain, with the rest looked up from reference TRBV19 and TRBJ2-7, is DGGITQSPKYLFRKEGQNVTLSCEQNLNHDAMYWYRQDPGQGLRLIYYSQIVNDFQKGDIAEGYSVSREKKESFPLTVTSAQKNPTAFYLCASSISSAGEQYFGPGTRLTVT.

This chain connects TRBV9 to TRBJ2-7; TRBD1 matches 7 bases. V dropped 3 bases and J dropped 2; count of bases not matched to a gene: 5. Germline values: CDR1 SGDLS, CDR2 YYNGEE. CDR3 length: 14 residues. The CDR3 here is CASSARDSAYEQYF. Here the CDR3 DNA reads TGTGCCAGCAGCGCCCGGGACAGTGCCTACGAGCAGTACTTC.

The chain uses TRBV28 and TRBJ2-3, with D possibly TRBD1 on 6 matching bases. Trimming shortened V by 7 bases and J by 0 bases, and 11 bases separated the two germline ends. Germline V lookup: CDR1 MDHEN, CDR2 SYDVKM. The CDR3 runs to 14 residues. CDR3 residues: CASIQGQSTDTQYF. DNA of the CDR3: TGTGCCAGCATCCAGGGGCAGAGCACAGATACGCAGTATTTT.

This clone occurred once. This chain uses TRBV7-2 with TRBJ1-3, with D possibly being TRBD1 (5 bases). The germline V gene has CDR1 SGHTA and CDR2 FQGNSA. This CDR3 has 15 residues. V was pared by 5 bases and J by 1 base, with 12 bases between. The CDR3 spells CASSKGATSGNTIYF. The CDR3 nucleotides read TGTGCCAGCAGCAAAGGGGCCACTTCTGGAAACACCATATATTTT.

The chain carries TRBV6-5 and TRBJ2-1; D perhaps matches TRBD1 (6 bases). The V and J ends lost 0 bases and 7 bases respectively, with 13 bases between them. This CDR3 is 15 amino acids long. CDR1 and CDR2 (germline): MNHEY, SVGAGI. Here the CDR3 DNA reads TGTGCCAGCAGTTACTCAGGGGGTTTCCTTAATGAGCAGTTCTTC. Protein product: CASSYSGGFLNEQFF.

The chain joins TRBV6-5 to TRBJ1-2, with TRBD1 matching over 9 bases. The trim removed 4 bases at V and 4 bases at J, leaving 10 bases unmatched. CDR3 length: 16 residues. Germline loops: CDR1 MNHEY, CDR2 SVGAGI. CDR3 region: CASSSGQGPESYGYTF. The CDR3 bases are TGTGCCAGCAGTTCGGGACAGGGCCCGGAGAGCTATGGCTACACCTTC.

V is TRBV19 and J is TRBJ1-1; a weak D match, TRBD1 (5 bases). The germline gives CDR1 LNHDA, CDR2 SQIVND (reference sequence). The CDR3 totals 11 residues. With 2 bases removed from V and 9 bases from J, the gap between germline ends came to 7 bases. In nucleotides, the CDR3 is TGTGCCAGTAGTATACCAGGGCAAGCTTTCTTT. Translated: CASSIPGQAFF.

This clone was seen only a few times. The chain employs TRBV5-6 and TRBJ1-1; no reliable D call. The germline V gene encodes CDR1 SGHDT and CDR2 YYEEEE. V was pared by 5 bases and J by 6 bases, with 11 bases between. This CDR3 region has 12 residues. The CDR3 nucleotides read TGTGCCAGCAGTTCTCGTAGTGCTGAAGCTTTCTTT. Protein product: CASSSRSAEAFF. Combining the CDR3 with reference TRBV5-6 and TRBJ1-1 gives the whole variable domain DAGVTQSPTHLIKTRGQQVTLRCSPKSGHDTVSWYQQALGQGPQFIFQYYEEEERQRGNFPDRFSGHQFPNYSSELNVNALLLGDSALYLCASSSRSAEAFFGQGTRLTVV.

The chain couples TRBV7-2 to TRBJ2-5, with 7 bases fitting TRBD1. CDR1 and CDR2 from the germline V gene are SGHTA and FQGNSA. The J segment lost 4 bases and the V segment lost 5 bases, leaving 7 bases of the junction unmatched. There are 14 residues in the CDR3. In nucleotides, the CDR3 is TGTGCCAGCAGCCACCCTGACAGGGCAGAGACCCAGTACTTC. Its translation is CASSHPDRAETQYF.

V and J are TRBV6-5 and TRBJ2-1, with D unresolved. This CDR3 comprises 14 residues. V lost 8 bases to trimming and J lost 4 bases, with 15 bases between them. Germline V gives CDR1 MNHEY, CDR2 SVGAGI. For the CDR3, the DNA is TGTGCCAGCCATTCGAGTAGTGATTACAATGAGCAGTTCTTC. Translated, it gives CASHSSSDYNEQFF.

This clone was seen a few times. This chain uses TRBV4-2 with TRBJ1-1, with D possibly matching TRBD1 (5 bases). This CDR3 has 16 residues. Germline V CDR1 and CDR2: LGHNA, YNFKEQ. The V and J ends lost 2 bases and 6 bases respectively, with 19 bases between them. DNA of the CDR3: TGTGCCAGCAGCCAAACCTCCCCTCGGGGGGGGGCTGAAGCTTTCTTT. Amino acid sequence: CASSQTSPRGGAEAFF.

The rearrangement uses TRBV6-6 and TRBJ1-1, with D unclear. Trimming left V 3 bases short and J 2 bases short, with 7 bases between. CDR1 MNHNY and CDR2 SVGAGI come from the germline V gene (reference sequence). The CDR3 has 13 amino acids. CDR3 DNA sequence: TGTGCCAGCAGTTATAGGAGTAACACTGAAGCTTTCTTT. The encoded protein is CASSYRSNTEAFF.

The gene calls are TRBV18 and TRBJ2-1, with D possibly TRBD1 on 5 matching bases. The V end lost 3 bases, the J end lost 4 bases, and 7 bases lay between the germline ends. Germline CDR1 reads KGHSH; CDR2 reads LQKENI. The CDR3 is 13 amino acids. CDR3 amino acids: CASSPGLYNEQFF. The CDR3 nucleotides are TGTGCCAGCTCACCGGGGCTTTACAATGAGCAGTTCTTC.

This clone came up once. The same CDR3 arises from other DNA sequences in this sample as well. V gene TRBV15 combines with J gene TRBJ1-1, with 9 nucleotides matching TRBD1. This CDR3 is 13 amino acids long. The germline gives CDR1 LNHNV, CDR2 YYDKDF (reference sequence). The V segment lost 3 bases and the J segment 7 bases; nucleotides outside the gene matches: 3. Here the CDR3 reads CATSRGQGYEAFF. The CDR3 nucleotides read TGTGCCACCAGCAGGGGACAGGGATATGAAGCTTTCTTT.

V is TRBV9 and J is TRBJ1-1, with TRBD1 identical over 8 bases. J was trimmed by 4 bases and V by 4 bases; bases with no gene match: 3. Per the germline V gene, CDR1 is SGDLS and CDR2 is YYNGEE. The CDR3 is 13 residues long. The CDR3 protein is CASSTGGTTEAFF. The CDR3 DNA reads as TGTGCCAGCAGCACAGGGGGTACCACTGAAGCTTTCTTT.

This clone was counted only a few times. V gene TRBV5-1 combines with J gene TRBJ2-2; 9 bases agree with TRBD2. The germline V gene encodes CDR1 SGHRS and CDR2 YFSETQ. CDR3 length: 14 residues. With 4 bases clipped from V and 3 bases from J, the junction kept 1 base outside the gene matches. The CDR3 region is CASSERGDTGELFF. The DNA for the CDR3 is TGCGCCAGCAGCGAGCGGGGGGACACCGGGGAGCTGTTTTTT.

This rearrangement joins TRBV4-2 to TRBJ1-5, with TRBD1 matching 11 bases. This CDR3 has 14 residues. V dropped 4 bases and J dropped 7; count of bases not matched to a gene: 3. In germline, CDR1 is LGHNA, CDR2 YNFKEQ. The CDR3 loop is CASSPDRGQQPQHF. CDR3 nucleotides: TGTGCCAGCAGCCCGGACAGGGGGCAACAGCCCCAGCATTTT.

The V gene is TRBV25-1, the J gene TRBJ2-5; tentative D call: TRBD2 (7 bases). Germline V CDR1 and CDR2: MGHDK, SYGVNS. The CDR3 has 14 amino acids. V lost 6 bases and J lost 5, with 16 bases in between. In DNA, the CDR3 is TGTGCCAGCAGCGGGGGGCTGGGAGGGGAGACCCAGTACTTC. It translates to CASSGGLGGETQYF.

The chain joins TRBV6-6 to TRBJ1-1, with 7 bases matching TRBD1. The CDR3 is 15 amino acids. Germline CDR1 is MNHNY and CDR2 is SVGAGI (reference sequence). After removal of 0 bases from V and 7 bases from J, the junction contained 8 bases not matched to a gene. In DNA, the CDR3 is TGTGCCAGCAGTTACTCTCGTGAGGGGGCAGTTGAAGCTTTCTTT. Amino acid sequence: CASSYSREGAVEAFF.

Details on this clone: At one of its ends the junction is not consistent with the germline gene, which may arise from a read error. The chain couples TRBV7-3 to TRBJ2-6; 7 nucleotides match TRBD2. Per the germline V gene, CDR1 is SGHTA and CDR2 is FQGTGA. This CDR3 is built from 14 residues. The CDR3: CASSLRGEGRGEGF. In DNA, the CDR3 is TGTGCCAGCAGCTTAAGAGGGGAGGGTCGGGGGGAGGGGTTC.

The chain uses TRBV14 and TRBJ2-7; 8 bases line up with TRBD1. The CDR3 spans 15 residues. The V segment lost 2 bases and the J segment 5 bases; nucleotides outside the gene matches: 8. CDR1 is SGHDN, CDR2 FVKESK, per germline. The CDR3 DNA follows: TGTGCCAGCAGCCAATTACTGACAGGGGTCGACGAGCAGTACTTC. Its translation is CASSQLLTGVDEQYF.

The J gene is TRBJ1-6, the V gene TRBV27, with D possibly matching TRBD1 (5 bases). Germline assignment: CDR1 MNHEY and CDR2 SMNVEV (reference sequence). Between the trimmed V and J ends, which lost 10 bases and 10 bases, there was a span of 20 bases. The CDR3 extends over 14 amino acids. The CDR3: CATRGGGSGSPLHF. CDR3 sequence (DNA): TGTGCCACCCGCGGCGGGGGTAGTGGATCACCCCTCCACTTT.